This TCR beta chain was observed in a study of blood T cell repertoires in COVID-19. The wider study: The United States, Italy and Spain provided the acute and convalescent COVID-19 samples.

Original handling: Estimation of nucleated cell counts relied on the amplification of reference gene primers. Profiled with immunoSEQ multiplex PCR; TCRdb holds only in-frame clones, not every one. For V, J and clone size, that table is used; D and trimming come from the DNA. Of 100,000 to 150,000 clones in the sample, approximately 74% were seen once. This clone appeared a single time. CDR1 is MNHEY and CDR2 is SMNVEV in the germline V gene (reference sequence). V lost 2 bases, J lost 4 bases, and 4 bases stayed unmatched. This CDR3 comprises 14 residues. V usage is TRBV27 and J usage is TRBJ1-1, with 7 bases lining up with TRBD1. The source material was peripheral blood. This clonotype originated in a man in his 60s with acute or convalescent COVID-19. CDR3 bases: TGTGCCAGCAGTTTAGAGGGGGCCGTCACTGAAGCTTTCTTT. This codes for CASSLEGAVTEAFF.